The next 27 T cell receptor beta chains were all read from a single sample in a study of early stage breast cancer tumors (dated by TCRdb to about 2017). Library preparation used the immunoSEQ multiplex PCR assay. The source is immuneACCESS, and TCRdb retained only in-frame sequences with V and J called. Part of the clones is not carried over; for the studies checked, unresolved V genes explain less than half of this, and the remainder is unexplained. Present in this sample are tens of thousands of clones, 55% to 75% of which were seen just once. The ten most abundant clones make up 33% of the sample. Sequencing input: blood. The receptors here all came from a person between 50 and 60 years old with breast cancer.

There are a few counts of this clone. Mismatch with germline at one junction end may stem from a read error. CDR3 DNA sequence: TGTGCCAGCAGACCGACTAGCGTTCTTATTAGTTCCTCCCACGAGCAGTACTTC. Translation: CASRPTSVLISSSHEQYF. The V call is TRBV27, the J call TRBJ2-7; 8 nucleotides agree with TRBD2. The CDR3 is 18 residues long. The V gene's germline CDR1 is MNHEY and CDR2 SMNVEV (reference sequence).

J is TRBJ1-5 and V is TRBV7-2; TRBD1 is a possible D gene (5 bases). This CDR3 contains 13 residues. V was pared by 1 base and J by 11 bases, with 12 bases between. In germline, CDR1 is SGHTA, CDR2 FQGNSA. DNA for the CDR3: TGTGCCAGCAGCTTAGTAGGGGCCGAGGCCCAGCATTTT. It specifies CASSLVGAEAQHF.

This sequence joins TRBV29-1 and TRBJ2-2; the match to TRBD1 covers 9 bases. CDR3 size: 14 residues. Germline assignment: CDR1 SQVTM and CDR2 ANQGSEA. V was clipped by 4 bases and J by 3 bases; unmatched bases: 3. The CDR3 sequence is CSVGQGGYTGELFF. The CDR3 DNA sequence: TGCAGCGTTGGACAGGGGGGGTACACCGGGGAGCTGTTTTTT.

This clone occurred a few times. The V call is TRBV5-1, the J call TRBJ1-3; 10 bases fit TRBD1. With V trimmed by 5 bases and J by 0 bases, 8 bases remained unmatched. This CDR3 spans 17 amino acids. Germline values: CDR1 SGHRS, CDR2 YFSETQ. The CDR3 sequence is CASSLGGQGLSGNTIYF. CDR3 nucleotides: TGCGCCAGCAGTCTGGGGGGACAGGGGCTCTCTGGAAACACCATATATTTT.

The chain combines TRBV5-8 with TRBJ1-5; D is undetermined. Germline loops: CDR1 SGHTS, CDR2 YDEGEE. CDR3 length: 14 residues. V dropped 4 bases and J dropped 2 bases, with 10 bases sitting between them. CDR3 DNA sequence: TGTGCCAGCAGCCCCTTGTGGGGCAATCAGCCCCAGCATTTT. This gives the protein CASSPLWGNQPQHF.

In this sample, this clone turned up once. The DNA of the CDR3 is TGCGCCAGCAGCCAAGACGGGAATGAGCAGTTCTTC. This encodes CASSQDGNEQFF. The chain employs TRBV4-1 and TRBJ2-1; D uncertain. V lost 0 bases to trimming and J lost 7 bases, with 4 bases between them. Germline CDR1 and CDR2: MGHRA and YSYEKL. The CDR3 sequence is 12 residues long.

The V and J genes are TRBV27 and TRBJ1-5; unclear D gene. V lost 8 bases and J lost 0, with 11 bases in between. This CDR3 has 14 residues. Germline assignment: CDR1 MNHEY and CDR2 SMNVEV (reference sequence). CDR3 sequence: CASSGRPSNQPQHF. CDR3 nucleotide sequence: TGTGCCAGCTCCGGCCGCCCTAGCAATCAGCCCCAGCATTTT.

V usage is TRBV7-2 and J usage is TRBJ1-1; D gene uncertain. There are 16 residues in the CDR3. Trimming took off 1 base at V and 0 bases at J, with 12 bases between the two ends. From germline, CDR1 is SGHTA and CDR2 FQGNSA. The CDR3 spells CASSLDGQVMNTEAFF. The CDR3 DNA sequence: TGTGCCAGCAGCTTAGACGGCCAGGTGATGAACACTGAAGCTTTCTTT.

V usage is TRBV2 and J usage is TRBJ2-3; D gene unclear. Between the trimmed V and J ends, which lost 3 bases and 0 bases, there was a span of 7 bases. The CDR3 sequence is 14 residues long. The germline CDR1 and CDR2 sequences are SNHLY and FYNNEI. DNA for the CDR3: TGTGCCAGCAGTGACAGCTCTAGCACAGATACGCAGTATTTT. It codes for CASSDSSSTDTQYF. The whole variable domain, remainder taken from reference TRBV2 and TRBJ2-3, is EPEVTQTPSHQVTQMGQEVILRCVPISNHLYFYWYRQILGQKVEFLVSFYNNEISEKSEIFDDQFSVERPDGSNFTLKIRSTKLEDSAMYFCASSDSSSTDTQYFGPGTRLTVL.

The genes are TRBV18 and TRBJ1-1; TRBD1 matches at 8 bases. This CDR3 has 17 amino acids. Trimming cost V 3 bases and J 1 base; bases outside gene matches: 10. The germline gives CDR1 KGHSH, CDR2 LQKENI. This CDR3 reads CASSPPGRTGRNTEAFF. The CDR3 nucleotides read TGTGCCAGCTCACCCCCAGGAAGGACAGGGAGGAACACTGAAGCTTTCTTT.

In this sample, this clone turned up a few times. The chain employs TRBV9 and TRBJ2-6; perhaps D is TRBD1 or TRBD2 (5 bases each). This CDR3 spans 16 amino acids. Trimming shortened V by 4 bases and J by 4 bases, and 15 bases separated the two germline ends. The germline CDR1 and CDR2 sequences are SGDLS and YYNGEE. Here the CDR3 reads CASSPTGLAGANVLTF. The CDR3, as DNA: TGTGCCAGCAGCCCCACGGGGCTCGCCGGGGCCAACGTCCTGACTTTC.

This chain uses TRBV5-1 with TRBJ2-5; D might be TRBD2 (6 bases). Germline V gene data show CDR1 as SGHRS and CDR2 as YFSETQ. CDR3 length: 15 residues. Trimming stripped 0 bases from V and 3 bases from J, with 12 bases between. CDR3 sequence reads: CASSLARRVEETQYF. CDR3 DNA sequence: TGCGCCAGCAGCTTGGCTAGGAGGGTCGAAGAGACCCAGTACTTC.

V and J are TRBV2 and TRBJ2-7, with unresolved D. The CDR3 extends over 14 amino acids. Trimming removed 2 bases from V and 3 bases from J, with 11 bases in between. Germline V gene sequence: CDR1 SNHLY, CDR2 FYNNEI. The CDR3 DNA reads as TGTGCCAGCAGTGAAAGAGTCGTCTTCTACGAGCAGTACTTC. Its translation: CASSERVVFYEQYF.

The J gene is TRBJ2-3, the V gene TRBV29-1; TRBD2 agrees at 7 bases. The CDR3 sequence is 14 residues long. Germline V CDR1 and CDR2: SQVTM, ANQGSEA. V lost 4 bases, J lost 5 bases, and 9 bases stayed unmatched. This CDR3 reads CSVVLREMGDTQYF. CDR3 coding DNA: TGCAGCGTTGTATTGCGGGAGATGGGAGATACGCAGTATTTT.

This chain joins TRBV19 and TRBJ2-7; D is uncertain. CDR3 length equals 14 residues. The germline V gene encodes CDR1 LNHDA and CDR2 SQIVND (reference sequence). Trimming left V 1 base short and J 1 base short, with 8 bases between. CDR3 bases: TGTGCCAGTAGTATAGGGGAAGGTTCCTACGAGCAGTACTTC. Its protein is CASSIGEGSYEQYF.

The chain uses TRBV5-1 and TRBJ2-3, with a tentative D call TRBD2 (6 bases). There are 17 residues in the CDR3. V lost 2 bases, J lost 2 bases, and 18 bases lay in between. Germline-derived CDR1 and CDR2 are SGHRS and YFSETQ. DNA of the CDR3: TGCGCCAGCAGCTTTCTGCGGACTGGGGGGAACACAGATACGCAGTATTTT. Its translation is CASSFLRTGGNTDTQYF.

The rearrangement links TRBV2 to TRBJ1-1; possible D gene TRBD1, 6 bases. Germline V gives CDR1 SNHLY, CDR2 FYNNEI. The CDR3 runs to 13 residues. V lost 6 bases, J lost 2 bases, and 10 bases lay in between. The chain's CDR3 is CASRNRENTEAFF. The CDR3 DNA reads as TGTGCCAGCAGAAACAGGGAAAACACTGAAGCTTTCTTT.

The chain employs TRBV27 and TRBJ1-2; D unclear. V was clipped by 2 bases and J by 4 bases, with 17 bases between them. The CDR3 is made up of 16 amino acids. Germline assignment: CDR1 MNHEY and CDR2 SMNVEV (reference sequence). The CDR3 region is CASSLGAQRPIYGYTF. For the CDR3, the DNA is TGTGCCAGCAGTTTAGGTGCGCAGAGGCCCATCTATGGCTACACCTTC.

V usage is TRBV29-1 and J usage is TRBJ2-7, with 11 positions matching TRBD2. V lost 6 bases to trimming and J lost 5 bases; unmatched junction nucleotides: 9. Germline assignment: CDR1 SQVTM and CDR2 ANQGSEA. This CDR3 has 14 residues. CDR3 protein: CSVQTSGRLHEQYF. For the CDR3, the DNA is TGCAGCGTACAAACTAGCGGGAGACTCCACGAGCAGTACTTC.

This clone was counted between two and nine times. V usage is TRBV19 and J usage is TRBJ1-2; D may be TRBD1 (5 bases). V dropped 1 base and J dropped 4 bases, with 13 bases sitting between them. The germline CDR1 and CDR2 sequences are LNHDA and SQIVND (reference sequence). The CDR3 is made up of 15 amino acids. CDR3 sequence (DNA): TGTGCCAGTAGTATAGGCCTACAGGATCCCTATGGCTACACCTTC. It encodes CASSIGLQDPYGYTF.

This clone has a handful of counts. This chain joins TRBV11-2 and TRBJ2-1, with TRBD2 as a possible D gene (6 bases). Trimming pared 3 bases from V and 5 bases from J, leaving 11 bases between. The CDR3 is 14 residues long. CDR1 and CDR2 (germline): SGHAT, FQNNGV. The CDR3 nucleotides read TGTGCCAGCAGCTTTGGGACTGGCCACAATGAGCAGTTCTTC. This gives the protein CASSFGTGHNEQFF.

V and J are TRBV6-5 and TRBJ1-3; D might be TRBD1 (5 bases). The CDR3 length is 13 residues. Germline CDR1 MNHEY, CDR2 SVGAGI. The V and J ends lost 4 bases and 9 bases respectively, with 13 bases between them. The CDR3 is CASSSGPGSTIYF. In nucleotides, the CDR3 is TGTGCCAGCAGTTCGGGACCGGGCAGCACCATATATTTT.

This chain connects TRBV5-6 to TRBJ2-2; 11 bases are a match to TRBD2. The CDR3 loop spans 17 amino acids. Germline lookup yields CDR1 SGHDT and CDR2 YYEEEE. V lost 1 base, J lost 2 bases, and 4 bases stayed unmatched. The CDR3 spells CASSLPGLADNTGELFF. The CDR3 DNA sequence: TGTGCCAGCAGCTTGCCGGGACTAGCGGATAACACCGGGGAGCTGTTTTTT.

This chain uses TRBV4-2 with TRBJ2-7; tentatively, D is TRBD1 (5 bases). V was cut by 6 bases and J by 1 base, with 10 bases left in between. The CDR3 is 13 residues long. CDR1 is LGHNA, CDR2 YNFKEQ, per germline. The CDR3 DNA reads TGTGCCAGCAGAAAAGACAGTTCCTACGAGCAGTACTTC. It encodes CASRKDSSYEQYF.

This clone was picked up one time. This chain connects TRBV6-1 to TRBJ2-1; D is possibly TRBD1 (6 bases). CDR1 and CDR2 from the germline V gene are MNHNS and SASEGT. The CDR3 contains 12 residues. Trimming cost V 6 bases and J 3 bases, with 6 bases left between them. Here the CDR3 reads CASRDSYNEQFF. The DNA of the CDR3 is TGTGCCAGCAGGGACAGCTACAATGAGCAGTTCTTC.

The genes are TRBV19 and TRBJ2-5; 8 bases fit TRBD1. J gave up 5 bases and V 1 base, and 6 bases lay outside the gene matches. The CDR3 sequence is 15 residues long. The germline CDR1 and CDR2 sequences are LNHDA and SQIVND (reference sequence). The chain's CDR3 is CASSIGGTGPETQYF. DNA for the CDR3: TGTGCCAGTAGTATAGGAGGGACAGGCCCGGAGACCCAGTACTTC. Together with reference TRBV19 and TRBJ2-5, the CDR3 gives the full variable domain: DGGITQSPKYLFRKEGQNVTLSCEQNLNHDAMYWYRQDPGQGLRLIYYSQIVNDFQKGDIAEGYSVSREKKESFPLTVTSAQKNPTAFYLCASSIGGTGPETQYFGPGTRLLVL.

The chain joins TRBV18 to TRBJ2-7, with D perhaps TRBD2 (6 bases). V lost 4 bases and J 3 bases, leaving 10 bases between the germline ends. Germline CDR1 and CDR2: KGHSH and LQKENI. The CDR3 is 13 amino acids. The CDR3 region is CASSRDSNYEQYF. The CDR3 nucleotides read TGTGCCAGCTCACGGGACTCCAACTACGAGCAGTACTTC.